This T cell receptor (beta chain) was sequenced in a study of post-analysis software for immune sequencing data (dated by TCRdb to between 2014 and 2017). About the investigation overall: Recorded disease courses included relapsing-remitting, secondary progressive and progressive-relapsing multiple sclerosis, with some patients lacking subtype annotation. The patient repertoires were set against eleven to twelve previously published healthy control repertoires from donors whose ages ranged from roughly 6 to 27 years. A subset of samples was prepared in parallel using single-end sample barcoding, then pooled and co-amplified after Illumina adapter ligation. Study-wide conclusions, independent of this receptor: The multiple sclerosis patient group was slightly younger than the control group. When samples were clustered directly using the F measure, samples prepared in the same batch co-clustered strongly, which prompted a batch-effect correction. Compared with controls, multiple sclerosis patients had significantly lower normalized Chao1 diversity, a finding suggesting substantial peripheral T-cell clonal expansion. Significantly higher frequencies in patients than in controls were found for roughly five TRBV segments, including TRBV5-6, TRBV5-1 and TRBV20-1.

To demonstrate the VDJtools post-analysis software, TCR beta repertoires were profiled from the peripheral blood of 10 to 15 young patients with multiple sclerosis. The multiple sclerosis patients were children and adolescents ranging in age from about 6 to 17 years. The V and J ends are trimmed by 9 bases and 4 bases, leaving 22 bases between them. The CDR3 sequence holds 15 residues, the cysteine and phenylalanine included. Of the read, only the CDR3 DNA is kept; its 45 bases are in frame from base 1. The germline V gene specifies SGHRS as CDR1 and YFSETQ as CDR2. The library was obtained by PCR. This sample was sequenced with an Illumina HiSeq 2500. Unique molecular identifiers were incorporated into TCR beta cDNA libraries to reduce PCR and sequencing biases. About 500,000 cDNA molecules were obtained for every 1 to 10 million input T cells, so each molecule roughly corresponded to one T cell. Patient libraries were prepared and sequenced with the same protocol used for the earlier healthy control dataset. Samples belonging to the same batch were prepared together, multiplexed and sequenced on a shared HiSeq lane. As for the authors' bioinformatics: MIGEC was used to process the raw barcoded reads, and molecular identifier groups with only a single read were discarded before consensus assembly and CDR3 extraction. Clonotype tables were post-analysed with VDJtools, normalizing diversity by down-sampling all datasets to the smallest sample size. In repertoire overlap clustering, CDR3 amino acid sequences, but not nucleotide sequences, were matched to correct batch-related cross-sample contamination. Through fastp at Q25 and MiXCR, TCRdb rebuilt clones from the public reads, retaining in-frame beta chains. Entries that share a CDR3 protein sequence are merged under the most common genes and DNA. The V and J calls were not made by the authors but by TCRdb's processing. For this sample the table gives some 690,000 distinct CDR3 sequences, of which over 45% were detected only once. The ten most abundant clones make up about 11% of the sample.

Concerning this clonotype: The target of this receptor is not known. The input lacks base qualities; no much larger clone sits a single base away.

The receptor's source is a girl aged 2 to 10 with multiple sclerosis. The rearrangement joined TRBV5-1 to TRBJ2-5; the D gene cannot be named for sure. Material for sequencing was blood. At the DNA level, the sequence is TGCGCCACCGGTCGGGCCCCCTCGGCCACAGAGACCCAGTACTTC. Its protein reads: CATGRAPSATETQYF.